The TCR beta chain described here comes from a study of immune characterization of retroperitoneal liposarcoma. Looked up from germline, CDR1 is SGHVS and CDR2 is FQNEAQ. This CDR3 is built from 16 residues. MiXCR, applied by TCRdb to the PCR reads, yields one record per CDR3 protein. The sample consists of approximately 7,800 distinct CDR3 sequences, about 46% of them appearing once. This rearrangement joins TRBV7-8 to TRBJ2-7; 7 nucleotides match TRBD2. Matching the DNA end better, TRBJ2-5 makes the J call doubtful. This TCR came from a male donor with retroperitoneal liposarcoma. Input material: tumor tissue. CDR3 in DNA: TGTGCCAGCAGCTTCTCCTTCAGCGGGGCCCAAGAGACCCAGTACTTC. It encodes CASSFSFSGAQETQYF.